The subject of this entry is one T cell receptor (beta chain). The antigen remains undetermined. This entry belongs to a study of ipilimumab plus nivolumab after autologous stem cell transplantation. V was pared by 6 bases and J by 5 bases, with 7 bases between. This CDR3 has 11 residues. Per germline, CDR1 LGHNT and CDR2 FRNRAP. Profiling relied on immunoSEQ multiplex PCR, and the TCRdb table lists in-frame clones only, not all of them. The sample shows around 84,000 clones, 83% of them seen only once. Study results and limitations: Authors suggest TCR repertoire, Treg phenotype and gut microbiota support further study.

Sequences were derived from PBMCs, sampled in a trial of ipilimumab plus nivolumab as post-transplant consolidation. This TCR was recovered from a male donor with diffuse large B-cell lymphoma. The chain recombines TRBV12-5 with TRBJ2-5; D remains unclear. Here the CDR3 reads CASGRSETQYF. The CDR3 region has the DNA TGTGCTAGTGGCCGGTCGGAGACCCAGTACTTC.